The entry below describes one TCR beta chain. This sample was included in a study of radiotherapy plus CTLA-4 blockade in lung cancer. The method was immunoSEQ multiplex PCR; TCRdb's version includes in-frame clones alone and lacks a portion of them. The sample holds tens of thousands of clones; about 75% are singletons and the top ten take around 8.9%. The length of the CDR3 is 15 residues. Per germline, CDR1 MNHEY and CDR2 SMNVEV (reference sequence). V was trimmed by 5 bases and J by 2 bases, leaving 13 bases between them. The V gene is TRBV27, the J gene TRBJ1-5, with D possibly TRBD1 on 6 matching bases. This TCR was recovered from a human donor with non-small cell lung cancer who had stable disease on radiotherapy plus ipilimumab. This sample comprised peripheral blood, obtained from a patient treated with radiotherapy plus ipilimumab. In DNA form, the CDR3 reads TGTGCCAGCAGTGTATTGGGGACACGCAATCAGCCCCAGCATTTT. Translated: CASSVLGTRNQPQHF.